A selection of T cell receptor beta chains follows, all from one sample in a study of PD-L1 blockade in urothelial cancer. Profiling relied on immunoSEQ multiplex PCR, and the TCRdb table lists in-frame clones only, not all of them. The data show about 30,000 clones, roughly nine tenths seen once. This material consisted of PBMCs, taken around atezolizumab (anti-PD-L1) treatment. The receptors come from a man older than 75 with urothelial cancer. The CDR3 runs from the conserved cysteine through the conserved F or W. Fields, in order: D gene, clone size, J gene, V gene, CDR3 DNA, CDR3 protein. A D gene is named only where the DNA matches it firmly. Size is omitted from some rows. Given values are once, few, many or a class for expanded clones.

d_call: TRBD2; clone_size: .; j_call: TRBJ2-1; v_call: TRBV7-2; cdr3_nt: TGTGCCAGCGCATTAGCGGGAGGGCCCTACAATGAGCAGTTCTTC; cdr3_aa: CASALAGGPYNEQFF
d_call: .; clone_size: .; j_call: TRBJ2-3; v_call: TRBV19; cdr3_nt: TGTGCCAGTAGTATGGGGCTGCCGACTCAGAGCACAGATACGCAGTATTTT; cdr3_aa: CASSMGLPTQSTDTQYF
d_call: .; clone_size: .; j_call: TRBJ2-6; v_call: TRBV2; cdr3_nt: TGTGCCAGCAGTGGAGGATTAGGAGTCTCTGGGGCCAACGTCCTGACTTTC; cdr3_aa: CASSGGLGVSGANVLTF
d_call: .; clone_size: .; j_call: TRBJ2-2; v_call: TRBV19; cdr3_nt: TGTGCCAGTAGTATAACGGCTAGCCACACCGGGGAGCTGTTTTTT; cdr3_aa: CASSITASHTGELFF
d_call: .; clone_size: .; j_call: TRBJ2-7; v_call: TRBV25-1; cdr3_nt: TGTGCCACGCAACGCTACTACGAGCAGTACTTC; cdr3_aa: CATQRYYEQYF
d_call: .; clone_size: .; j_call: TRBJ2-2; v_call: TRBV15; cdr3_nt: TGTGCCACCAGCAGGAGACAGAACACCGGGGAGCTGTTTTTT; cdr3_aa: CATSRRQNTGELFF
d_call: .; clone_size: .; j_call: TRBJ1-2; v_call: TRBV19; cdr3_nt: TGTGCCAGTAGTATACCAGGGTTCTCTGGCTACACCTTC; cdr3_aa: CASSIPGFSGYTF
d_call: .; clone_size: .; j_call: TRBJ2-1; v_call: TRBV11-3; cdr3_nt: TGTGCCAGCAGCTTAAGAACAGGGTCACGGGACAATGAGCAGTTCTTC; cdr3_aa: CASSLRTGSRDNEQFF
d_call: TRBD1; clone_size: .; j_call: TRBJ2-7; v_call: TRBV27; cdr3_nt: TGTGCCAGCAGTTTCCGGGACAGGGACTACGAGCAGTACTTC; cdr3_aa: CASSFRDRDYEQYF
d_call: TRBD2; clone_size: .; j_call: TRBJ2-7; v_call: TRBV15; cdr3_nt: TGTGCCACCAGCAGAGGGGGGACTAGTACCTACGAGCAGTACTTC; cdr3_aa: CATSRGGTSTYEQYF
d_call: TRBD1; clone_size: .; j_call: TRBJ1-4; v_call: TRBV5-1; cdr3_nt: TGCGCCAGCGCATCCGGGACAGGGCCTGAAAAACTGTTTTTT; cdr3_aa: CASASGTGPEKLFF
d_call: TRBD2; clone_size: .; j_call: TRBJ2-1; v_call: TRBV7-6; cdr3_nt: TGTGCCAGCAGCTCGGTCCGGGGGGAGGGCCTGAATGAGCAGTTCTTC; cdr3_aa: CASSSVRGEGLNEQFF
d_call: .; clone_size: .; j_call: TRBJ2-3; v_call: TRBV6-5; cdr3_nt: TGTGCCAGCAGTTACTCAGGCGGAAACACAGATACGCAGTATTTT; cdr3_aa: CASSYSGGNTDTQYF
d_call: .; clone_size: .; j_call: TRBJ2-2; v_call: TRBV28; cdr3_nt: TGTGCCAGCAGTAGCCGGGCAGGGAAAAAGACAGGCACCGGGGAGCTGTTTTTT; cdr3_aa: CASSSRAGKKTGTGELFF
d_call: .; clone_size: .; j_call: TRBJ1-2; v_call: TRBV28; cdr3_nt: TGTGCCAGCAGTTTGGGGGGAAACTATGGCTACACCTTC; cdr3_aa: CASSLGGNYGYTF
d_call: .; clone_size: .; j_call: TRBJ1-5; v_call: TRBV28; cdr3_nt: TGTGCCAGCAGTATTGCTAAGCAGCCCCAGCATTTT; cdr3_aa: CASSIAKQPQHF
d_call: TRBD2; clone_size: .; j_call: TRBJ2-5; v_call: TRBV6-5; cdr3_nt: TGTGCCAGCAGAATAGCGGGAGCGGGAGAGACCCAGTACTTC; cdr3_aa: CASRIAGAGETQYF
d_call: TRBD2; clone_size: .; j_call: TRBJ2-1; v_call: TRBV29-1; cdr3_nt: TGCAGCGTTGAGGGGACTAGCGGGATGGTCTTC; cdr3_aa: CSVEGTSGMVF
d_call: TRBD1; clone_size: .; j_call: TRBJ2-6; v_call: TRBV9; cdr3_nt: TGTGCCAGCAGCGTCGGGGACAGGGTCCACTCTGGGGCCAACGTCCTGACTTTC; cdr3_aa: CASSVGDRVHSGANVLTF
d_call: TRBD2; clone_size: .; j_call: TRBJ2-7; v_call: TRBV7-2; cdr3_nt: TGTGCCAGCAGCTTAGACCGGGCTAGCGGGAGACGGAGCGACGAGCAGTACTTC; cdr3_aa: CASSLDRASGRRSDEQYF
d_call: .; clone_size: .; j_call: TRBJ2-7; v_call: TRBV6-5; cdr3_nt: TGTGCCACCCAACGAGGATCCGCGGCCGAGCAGTACTTC; cdr3_aa: CATQRGSAAEQYF
d_call: TRBD1; clone_size: .; j_call: TRBJ1-2; v_call: TRBV27; cdr3_nt: TGTGCCAGCAGGTGGGACAGGGAGGTCGGCTATGGCTACACCTTC; cdr3_aa: CASRWDREVGYGYTF
d_call: .; clone_size: once; j_call: TRBJ1-2; v_call: TRBV28; cdr3_nt: TGTGCCAGCAGCCTCTGGGCACAGGCTGACTATGGCTACACCTTC; cdr3_aa: CASSLWAQADYGYTF
d_call: TRBD2; clone_size: .; j_call: TRBJ2-3; v_call: TRBV5-1; cdr3_nt: TGCGCCAGCAGCTTGGGACTAGCGGGACCTAGCACAGATACGCAGTATTTT; cdr3_aa: CASSLGLAGPSTDTQYF
d_call: .; clone_size: few; j_call: TRBJ2-3; v_call: TRBV15; cdr3_nt: TGTGCCACCAGCAGAGTTCGAGGAGGTACGCAGTATTTT; cdr3_aa: CATSRVRGGTQYF
d_call: .; clone_size: .; j_call: TRBJ1-2; v_call: TRBV29-1; cdr3_nt: TGCAGCGTTGGCCAGGGCCTTAACTATGGCTACACCTTC; cdr3_aa: CSVGQGLNYGYTF
d_call: .; clone_size: .; j_call: TRBJ2-4; v_call: TRBV5-1; cdr3_nt: TGCGCCAGCACGGACGACTATCCCAAAAACATTCAGTACTTC; cdr3_aa: CASTDDYPKNIQYF
d_call: .; clone_size: once; j_call: TRBJ2-7; v_call: TRBV4-3; cdr3_nt: TGCGCCAGCAGCCAAGATCTAATAATTACGGAGCAGTACTTC; cdr3_aa: CASSQDLIITEQYF
d_call: .; clone_size: .; j_call: TRBJ1-1; v_call: TRBV2; cdr3_nt: TGTGCCAGCAAAGTCAGGGTGAACACTGAAGCTTTCTTT; cdr3_aa: CASKVRVNTEAFF